This T cell receptor (beta chain) was recorded in a study of T cells expressing NK-cell markers. Overall study context: It was sorted CD3+CD56+NKG2C+, CD3+CD56+NKG2C- and CD3+CD56-NKG2C+ T cells that supplied the TCR beta repertoires. Eight donors were sequenced, of whom seven were HCMV-seropositive, while the remaining one was HCMV-seronegative.

UMI-tagged 5'RACE template switching yielded the TCR beta cDNA. TCRdb reanalyzed the 5' RACE reads and collapses them to one entry per CDR3 protein, without DNA. This listing includes some 150,000 distinct CDR3 sequences. Study-level points and caveats: Whether expanded NKG2C+ T cell clones were HCMV specific stayed uncertain.

Comment on this clonotype: The antigen is unknown.

The CDR3 is made up of 15 amino acids. Germline V CDR1 and CDR2: LNHDA, SQIVND (reference sequence). The TCR comes from a man younger than 35 in good health. Source material: blood T cells: a sorted CD56 or NKG2C T cell subset, CD4+ or CD8+ T cells, or bulk PBMC T cells (not recorded which). This sequence joins TRBV19 and TRBJ2-1; TCRdb's D gene call, TRBD1, goes unchecked for lack of DNA. The CDR3 reads CASSIAVGGYNEQFF. Full variable domain (outside the CDR3, taken from reference TRBV19 and TRBJ2-1): DGGITQSPKYLFRKEGQNVTLSCEQNLNHDAMYWYRQDPGQGLRLIYYSQIVNDFQKGDIAEGYSVSREKKESFPLTVTSAQKNPTAFYLCASSIAVGGYNEQFFGPGTRLTVL.